This T cell receptor (beta chain) was sequenced for a study of T cell repertoires in cytomegalovirus infection. The overall study: Through public TCR beta signatures, both CMV infection and matching HLA type were indicated. Findings of the study overall: Frequencies of public TCR beta families were cumulated, and this identified carriers of CMV plus the relevant HLA. Within the response measured ex vivo, HLA-C-restricted CMV-specific TCR beta clonotypes were dominant.

The CDR3 runs to 14 residues. Germline lookup yields CDR1 MNHNS and CDR2 SASEGT. Trimming pared 5 bases from V and 7 bases from J, leaving 18 bases between. TCRdb ran MiXCR on the reads and lists one entry per CDR3 protein. The sample contains hundreds of thousands of distinct CDR3 sequences, roughly 26% of which appear only once. On this clonotype: What it recognizes is unknown. A much more abundant neighbour one base away suggests this may be a read error.

This receptor was taken from a human donor in good health (CMV status not recorded). Some clones in this sample may be carry-over from other donors' samples. Material for sequencing was CD8+ T cells from PBMCs. The chain employs TRBV6-1 and TRBJ2-7, with a tentative D call TRBD1 (5 bases). CDR3 residues: CASSPRIGAEEQYF. In nucleotides, the CDR3 is TGTGCCAGCAGTCCGCGGATAGGGGCGGAAGAGCAGTACTTC.